This TCR beta chain was profiled in a study of graft-versus-host responses after intestinal transplantation. Overall study results and limits: Subjects displaying graft-donor T cell macrochimerism possessed elevated graft-versus-host to host-versus-graft clonal ratios inside allografts. The authors found GvH clones in recipient marrow, some appearing first in ileum or blood. Early post-transplant HvG declines tracked with peak circulating GvH clone levels.

Profiling relied on immunoSEQ multiplex PCR, and the TCRdb table lists in-frame clones only, not all of them. The data contain 50,000 to 80,000 clones, 90% of them singletons. V lost 0 bases, J lost 11 bases, and 7 bases stayed unmatched. Per germline, CDR1 SGDLS and CDR2 YYNGEE. This CDR3 spans 14 amino acids. As concerns this clone: Its antigen is unknown.

The receptor was isolated from a human donor who was the organ donor for an intestinal transplant. Material: unstimulated CD8+ T cells sorted from spleen or lymph node cells, obtained before transplant. The chain joins TRBV9 to TRBJ2-3, with 9 positions matching TRBD1. CDR3 sequence reads: CASSVVSRDREQYF. CDR3 bases: TGTGCCAGCAGCGTAGTCTCCCGGGACAGGGAGCAGTATTTT. Full variable domain (missing parts from reference TRBV9 and TRBJ2-3): DSGVTQTPKHLITATGQRVTLRCSPRSGDLSVYWYQQSLDQGLQFLIQYYNGEERAKGNILERFSAQQFPDLHSELNLSSLELGDSALYFCASSVVSRDREQYFGPGTRLTVL.